The clone carrying this T cell receptor beta chain showed up many times. Antigen unknown. This sample was included in a study of metastatic and nonmetastatic thyroid tumors. Overall study: Where malignant and benign thyroid patients were concerned, repertoires were compared across blood and tumor or nodule tissue. General study findings and limits: Benign nodules reportedly had significantly lower TCR beta diversity than malignant thyroid tumors in blood and tumor.

No treatment of any kind had been given to any patient before thyroid surgery. Germline V gene sequence: CDR1 SGHTA, CDR2 FQGNSA. V was pared by 6 bases and J by 1 base, with 15 bases between. The CDR3 runs 15 residues. Using MiXCR, TCRdb re-called clones from the PCR reads. Of about 48,000 clones listed, about 20% are singletons. This clonotype was sampled from a male donor with papillary thyroid cancer or a benign thyroid nodule (not recorded which). Some clones in this sample may be carry-over from other donors' samples. The chain has TRBV7-2 and TRBJ1-1; D not certain. Sequencing was done on a sample of blood. The CDR3: CASRLRGVTNTEAFF. In nucleotides, the CDR3 is TGTGCCAGCAGGTTACGCGGGGTCACGAACACTGAAGCTTTCTTT.